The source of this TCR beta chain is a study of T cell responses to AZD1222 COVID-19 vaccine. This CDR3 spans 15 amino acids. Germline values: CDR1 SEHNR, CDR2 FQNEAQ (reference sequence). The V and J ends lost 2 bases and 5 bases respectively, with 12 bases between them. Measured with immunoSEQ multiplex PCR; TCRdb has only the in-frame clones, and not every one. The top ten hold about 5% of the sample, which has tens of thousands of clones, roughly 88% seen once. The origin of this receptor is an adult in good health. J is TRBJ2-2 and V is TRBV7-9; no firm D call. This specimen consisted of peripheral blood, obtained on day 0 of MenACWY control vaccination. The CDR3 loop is CASSLWQAETGELFF. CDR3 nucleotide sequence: TGTGCCAGCAGCTTATGGCAGGCGGAAACCGGGGAGCTGTTTTTT. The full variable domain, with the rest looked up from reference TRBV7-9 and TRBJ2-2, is DTGVSQNPRHKITKRGQNVTFRCDPISEHNRLYWYRQTLGQGPEFLTYFQNEAQLEKSRLLSDRFSAERPKGSFSTLEIQRTEQGDSAMYLCASSLWQAETGELFFGEGSRLTVL.